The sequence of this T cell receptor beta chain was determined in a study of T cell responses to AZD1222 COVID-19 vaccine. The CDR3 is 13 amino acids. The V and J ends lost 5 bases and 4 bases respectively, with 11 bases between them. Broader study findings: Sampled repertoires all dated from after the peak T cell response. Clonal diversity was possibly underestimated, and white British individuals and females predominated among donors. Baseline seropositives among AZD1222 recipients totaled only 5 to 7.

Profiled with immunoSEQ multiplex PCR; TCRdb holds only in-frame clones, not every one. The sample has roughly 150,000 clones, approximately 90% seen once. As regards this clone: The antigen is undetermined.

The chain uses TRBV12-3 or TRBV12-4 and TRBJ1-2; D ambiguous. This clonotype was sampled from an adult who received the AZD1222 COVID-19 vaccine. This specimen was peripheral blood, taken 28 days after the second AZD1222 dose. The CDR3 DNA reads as TGTGCCAGCAGTGCACAGAGATCCTATGGCTACACCTTC. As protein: CASSAQRSYGYTF.